This T cell receptor beta chain was sequenced for a study of blood T cell repertoires in COVID-19. Study in general: The United States, Italy and Spain supplied acute and convalescent COVID-19 samples. From T cells, B-cell-depleted T cells, or PBMCs came the material, which was cDNA or gDNA.

This clone occurred a few times. The CDR3 contains 13 residues. Germline-derived CDR1 and CDR2 are SGHRS and YFSETQ. V lost 0 bases to trimming and J lost 9 bases, with 11 bases between them. Original methodology: Estimated nucleated cell counts came from reference gene primer amplification. The assay was immunoSEQ multiplex PCR, and TCRdb's table has in-frame clones only and misses some. The V and J calls and the clone size are those of that table, but D and trimming were determined from the DNA. This table holds roughly 230,000 clones, roughly 80% found once. This sequence was found in a woman aged 55 to 70 with active or convalescent COVID-19. What was sequenced was peripheral blood. This sequence joins TRBV5-1 and TRBJ2-3; no firm D call. CDR3 DNA sequence: TGCGCCAGCAGCTTGGCGAACGACGGGACGCAGTATTTT. Protein sequence: CASSLANDGTQYF. Variable domain in full (rest from reference TRBV5-1 and TRBJ2-3): KAGVTQTPRYLIKTRGQQVTLSCSPISGHRSVSWYQQTPGQGLQFLFEYFSETQRNKGNFPGRFSGRQFSNSRSEMNVSTLELGDSALYLCASSLANDGTQYFGPGTRLTVL.